This is a list of T cell receptor beta chains from one sample in a study of cytomegalovirus exposure and HLA in healthy donors. The protocol was immunoSEQ multiplex PCR, while the TCRdb copy is restricted to in-frame clones and leaves out a portion. The sample contains some 110,000 clones, 80% to 85% of which appear only once. What was sequenced was PBMCs. The receptors were gathered from a woman in her twenties or thirties in good health and CMV-seronegative. The CDR3 runs from the conserved cysteine through the conserved F or W.

v_call	j_call	cdr3_aa
TRBV7-9	TRBJ2-3	CASSFLREAKVGDTQYF
TRBV28	TRBJ2-1	CASSFPPRDEQFF
TRBV18	TRBJ2-5	CASSPPGQGGETQYF
TRBV13	TRBJ2-7	CASSLGRGVSAYEQYF
TRBV4-3	TRBJ1-6	CASSQDGTGWNSPLHF
TRBV7-2	TRBJ2-7	CASSGVQGGYEQYF
TRBV28	TRBJ1-2	CASREDRVGGYTF
TRBV21-1	TRBJ2-7	CATGGQGTSGSSYEQYF
TRBV7-9	TRBJ2-1	CASSLRTSGSYNERFF
TRBV28	TRBJ1-1	CASSTTGGANTEAFF
TRBV10-3	TRBJ2-5	CAITSGGAETQYF
TRBV4-1	TRBJ2-1	CASSQEGWEGRNEQFF
TRBV19	TRBJ1-4	CASSIPSGATNEKLFF
TRBV5-1	TRBJ2-7	CASRETGGTNLFYEQYF
TRBV2	TRBJ1-2	CASRFRGGVLNYGYTF
TRBV28	TRBJ2-1	CASSLSGARNEQFF
TRBV7-6	TRBJ2-1	CASSEGLASVNEQFF
TRBV12-5	TRBJ1-1	CASALPGGTEAFF